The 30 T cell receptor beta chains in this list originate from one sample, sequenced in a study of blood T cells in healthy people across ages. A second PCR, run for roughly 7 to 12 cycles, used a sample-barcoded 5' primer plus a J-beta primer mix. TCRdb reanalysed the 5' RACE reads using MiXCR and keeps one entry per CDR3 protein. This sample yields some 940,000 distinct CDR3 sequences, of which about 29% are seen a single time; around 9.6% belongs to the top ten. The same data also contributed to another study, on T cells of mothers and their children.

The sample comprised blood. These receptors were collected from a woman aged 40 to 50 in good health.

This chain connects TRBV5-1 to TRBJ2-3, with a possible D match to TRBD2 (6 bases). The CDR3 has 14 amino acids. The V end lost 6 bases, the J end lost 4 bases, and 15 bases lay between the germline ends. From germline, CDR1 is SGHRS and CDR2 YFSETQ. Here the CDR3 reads CASNSLPGADTQYF. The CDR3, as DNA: TGCGCCAGCAACTCCCTACCGGGGGCAGATACGCAGTATTTT.

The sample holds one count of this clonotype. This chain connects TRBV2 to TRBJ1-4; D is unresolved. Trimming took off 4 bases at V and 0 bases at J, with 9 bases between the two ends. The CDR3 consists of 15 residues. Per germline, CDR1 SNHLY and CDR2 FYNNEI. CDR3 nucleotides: TGTGCCAGCAGTGGGCTCCGAGCAACTAATGAAAAACTGTTTTTT. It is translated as CASSGLRATNEKLFF.

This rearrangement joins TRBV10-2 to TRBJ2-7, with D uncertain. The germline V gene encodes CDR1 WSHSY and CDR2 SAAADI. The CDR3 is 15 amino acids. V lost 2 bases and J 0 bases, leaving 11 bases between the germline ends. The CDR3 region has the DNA TGCGCCAGCAGTGAGGGCTCCTCGGCCTCCTACGAGCAGTACTTC. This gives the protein CASSEGSSASYEQYF.

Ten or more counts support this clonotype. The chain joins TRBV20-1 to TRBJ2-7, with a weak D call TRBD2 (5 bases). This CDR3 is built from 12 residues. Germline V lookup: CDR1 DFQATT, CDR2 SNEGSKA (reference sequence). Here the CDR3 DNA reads TGCAGCCTTCCGACTACCTCCTACGAGCAGTACTTC. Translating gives CSLPTTSYEQYF.

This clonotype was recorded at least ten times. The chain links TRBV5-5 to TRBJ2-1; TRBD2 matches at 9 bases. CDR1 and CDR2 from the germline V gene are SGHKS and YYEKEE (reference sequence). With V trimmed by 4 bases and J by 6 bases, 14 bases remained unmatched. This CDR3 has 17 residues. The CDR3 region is CASSTLPGLAMRNEQFF. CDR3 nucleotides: TGTGCCAGCAGCACCCTACCTGGACTAGCGATGCGCAATGAGCAGTTCTTC.

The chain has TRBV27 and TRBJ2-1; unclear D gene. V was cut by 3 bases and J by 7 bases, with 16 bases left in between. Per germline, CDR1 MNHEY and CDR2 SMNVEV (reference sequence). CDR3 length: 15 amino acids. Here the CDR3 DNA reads TGTGCCAGCAGTTTTAATCCCCCGGTTAAGAATGAGCAGTTCTTC. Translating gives CASSFNPPVKNEQFF.

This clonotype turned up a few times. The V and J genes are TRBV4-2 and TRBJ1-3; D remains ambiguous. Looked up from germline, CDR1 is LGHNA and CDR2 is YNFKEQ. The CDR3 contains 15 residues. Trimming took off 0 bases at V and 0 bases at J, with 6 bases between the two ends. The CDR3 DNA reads TGTGCCAGCAGCCAAGAAGAGCGCTCTGGAAACACCATATATTTT. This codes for CASSQEERSGNTIYF.

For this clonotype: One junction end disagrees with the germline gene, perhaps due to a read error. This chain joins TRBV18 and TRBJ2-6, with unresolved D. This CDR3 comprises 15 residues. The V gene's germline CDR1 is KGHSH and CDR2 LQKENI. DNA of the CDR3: TGTGTCAGCTCACCACCCCGCTCTGGGGCCAACGTCCTGACTTTC. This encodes CVSSPPRSGANVLTF. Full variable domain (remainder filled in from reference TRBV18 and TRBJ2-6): NAGVMQNPRHLVRRRGQEARLRCSPMKGHSHVYWYRQLPEEGLKFMVYLQKENIIDESGMPKERFSAEFPKEGPSILRIQQVVRGDSAAYFCVSSPPRSGANVLTFGAGSRLTVL.

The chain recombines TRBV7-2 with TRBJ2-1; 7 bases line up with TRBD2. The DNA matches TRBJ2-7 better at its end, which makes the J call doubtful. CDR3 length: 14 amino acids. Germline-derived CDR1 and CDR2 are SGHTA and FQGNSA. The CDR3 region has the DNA TGTGCCAGCAGCTCCGGGACTATTATTTACGAGCAGTACTTC. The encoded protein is CASSSGTIIYEQYF.

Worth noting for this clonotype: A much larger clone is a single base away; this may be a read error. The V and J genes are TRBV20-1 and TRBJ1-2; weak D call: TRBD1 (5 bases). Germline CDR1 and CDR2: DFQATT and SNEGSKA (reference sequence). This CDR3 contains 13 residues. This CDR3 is CSARQGLNCGYTF. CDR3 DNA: TGCAGTGCTAGACAGGGACTTAACTGTGGCTACACCTTC.

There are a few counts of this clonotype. The CDR3 loop reads CSVRYGQYNSPLHF. In DNA form, the CDR3 reads TGCAGCGTACGATACGGACAATATAATTCACCCCTCCACTTT. This chain joins TRBV29-1 and TRBJ1-6; tentative D call: TRBD1 (5 bases). This CDR3 is built from 14 residues. CDR1 is SQVTM, CDR2 ANQGSEA, per germline. With 6 bases removed from V and 4 bases from J, the gap between germline ends came to 13 bases.

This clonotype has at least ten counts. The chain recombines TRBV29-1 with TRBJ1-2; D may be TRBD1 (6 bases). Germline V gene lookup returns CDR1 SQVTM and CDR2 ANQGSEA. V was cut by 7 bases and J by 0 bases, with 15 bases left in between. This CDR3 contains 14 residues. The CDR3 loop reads CSAQRDTSNYGYTF. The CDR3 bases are TGCAGCGCCCAGAGGGACACCTCTAACTATGGCTACACCTTC.

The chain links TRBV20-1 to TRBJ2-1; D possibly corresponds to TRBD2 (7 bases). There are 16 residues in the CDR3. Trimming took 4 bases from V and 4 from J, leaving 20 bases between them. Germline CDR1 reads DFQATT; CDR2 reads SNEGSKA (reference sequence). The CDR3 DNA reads TGCAGTGCTAAGCGCGCTGGCGGGGGCTTATACAATGAGCAGTTCTTC. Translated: CSAKRAGGGLYNEQFF.

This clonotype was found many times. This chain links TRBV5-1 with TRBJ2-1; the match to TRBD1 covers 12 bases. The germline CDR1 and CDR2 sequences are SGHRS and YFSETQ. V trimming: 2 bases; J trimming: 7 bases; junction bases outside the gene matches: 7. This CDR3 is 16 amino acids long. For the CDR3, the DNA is TGCGCCAGCAGCTTATCCGGGACAGGGGGCCGTAATGAGCAGTTCTTC. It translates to CASSLSGTGGRNEQFF.

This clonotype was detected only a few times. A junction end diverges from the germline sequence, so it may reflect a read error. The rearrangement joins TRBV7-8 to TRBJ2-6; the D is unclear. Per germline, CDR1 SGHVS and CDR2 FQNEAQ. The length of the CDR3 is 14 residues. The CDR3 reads CASSTHSGVNVLTF. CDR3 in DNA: TGTGCCAGCAGCACCCACTCTGGGGTCAACGTCCTGACTTTC.

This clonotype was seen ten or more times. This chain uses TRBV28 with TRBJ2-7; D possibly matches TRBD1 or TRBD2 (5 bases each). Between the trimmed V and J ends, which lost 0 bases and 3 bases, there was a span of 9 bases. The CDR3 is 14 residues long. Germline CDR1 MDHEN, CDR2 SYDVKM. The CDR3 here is CASSLWGPNYEQYF. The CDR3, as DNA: TGTGCCAGCAGTTTATGGGGACCGAACTACGAGCAGTACTTC.

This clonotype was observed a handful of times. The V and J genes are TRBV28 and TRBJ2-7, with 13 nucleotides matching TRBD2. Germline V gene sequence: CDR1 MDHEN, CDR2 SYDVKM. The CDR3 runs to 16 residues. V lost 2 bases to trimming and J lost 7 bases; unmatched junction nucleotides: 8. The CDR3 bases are TGTGCCAGCAGTTTAGATGGGACTAGCGGGGTGAAGGAGCAGTACTTC. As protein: CASSLDGTSGVKEQYF. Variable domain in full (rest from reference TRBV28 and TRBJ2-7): DVKVTQSSRYLVKRTGEKVFLECVQDMDHENMFWYRQDPGLGLRLIYFSYDVKMKEKGDIPEGYSVSREKKERFSLILESASTNQTSMYLCASSLDGTSGVKEQYFGPGTRLTVT.

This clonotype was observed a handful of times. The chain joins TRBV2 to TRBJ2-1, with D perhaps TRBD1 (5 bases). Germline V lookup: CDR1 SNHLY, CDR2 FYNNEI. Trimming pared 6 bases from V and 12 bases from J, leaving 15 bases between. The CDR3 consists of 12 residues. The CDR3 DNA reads TGTGCCAGCAGGCTGGGGCAGTCGTGGCAGTTCTTC. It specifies CASRLGQSWQFF.

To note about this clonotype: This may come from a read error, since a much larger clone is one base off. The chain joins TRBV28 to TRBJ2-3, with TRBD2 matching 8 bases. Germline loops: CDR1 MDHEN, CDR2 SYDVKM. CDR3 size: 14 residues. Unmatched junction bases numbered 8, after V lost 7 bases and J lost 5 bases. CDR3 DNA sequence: TGTGCCAGCACTAGGGCGGGGGGATTAGATACGCAGTATTTT. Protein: CASTRAGGLDTQYF.

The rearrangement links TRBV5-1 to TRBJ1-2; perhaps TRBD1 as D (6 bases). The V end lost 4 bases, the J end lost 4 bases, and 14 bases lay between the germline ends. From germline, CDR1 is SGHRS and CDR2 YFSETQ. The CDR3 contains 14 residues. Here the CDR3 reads CASSDPRGSYGYTF. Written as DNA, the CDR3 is TGCGCCAGCAGCGATCCCAGGGGATCCTATGGCTACACCTTC.

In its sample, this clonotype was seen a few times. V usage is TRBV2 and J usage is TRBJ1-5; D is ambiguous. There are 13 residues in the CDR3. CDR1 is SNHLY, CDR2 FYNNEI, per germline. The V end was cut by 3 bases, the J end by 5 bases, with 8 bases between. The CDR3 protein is CASSEGGYQPQHF. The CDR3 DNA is TGTGCCAGCAGTGAGGGCGGATATCAGCCCCAGCATTTT.

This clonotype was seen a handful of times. The CDR3 loop is CSAREPSNQPQHF. The CDR3 coding sequence is TGCAGTGCTAGAGAACCTAGCAATCAGCCCCAGCATTTT. The chain uses TRBV20-1 and TRBJ1-5; D remains unclear. Trimming left V 0 bases short and J 0 bases short, with 3 bases between. CDR3 length: 13 amino acids. CDR1 is DFQATT and CDR2 is SNEGSKA in the germline V gene (reference sequence).

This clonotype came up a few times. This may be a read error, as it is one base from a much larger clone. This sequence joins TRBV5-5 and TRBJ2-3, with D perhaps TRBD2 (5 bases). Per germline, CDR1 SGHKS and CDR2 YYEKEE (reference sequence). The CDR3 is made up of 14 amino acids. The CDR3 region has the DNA TGTGCCAGCAGCTCATTAGCTAGCACAGATGCGCAGTATTTT. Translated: CASSSLASTDAQYF.

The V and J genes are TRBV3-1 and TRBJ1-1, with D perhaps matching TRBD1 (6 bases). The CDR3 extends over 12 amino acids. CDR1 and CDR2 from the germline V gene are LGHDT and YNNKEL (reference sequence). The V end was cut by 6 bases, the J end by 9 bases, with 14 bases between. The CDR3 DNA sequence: TGTGCCAGCAGTCCTGAGGGGGTTCAAGCTTTCTTT. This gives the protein CASSPEGVQAFF.

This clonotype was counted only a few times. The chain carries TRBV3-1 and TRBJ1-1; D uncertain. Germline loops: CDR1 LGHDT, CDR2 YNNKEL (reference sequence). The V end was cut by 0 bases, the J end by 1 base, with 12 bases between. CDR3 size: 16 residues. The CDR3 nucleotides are TGTGCCAGCAGCCAAGATCAGCACAGAACGAACACTGAAGCTTTCTTT. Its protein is CASSQDQHRTNTEAFF.

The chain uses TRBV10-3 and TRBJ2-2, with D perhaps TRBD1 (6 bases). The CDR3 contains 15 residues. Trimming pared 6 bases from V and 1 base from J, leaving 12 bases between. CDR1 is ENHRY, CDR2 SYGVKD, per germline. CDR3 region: CAISPGHMNTGELFF. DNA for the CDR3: TGTGCCATCAGCCCGGGACATATGAACACCGGGGAGCTGTTTTTT.

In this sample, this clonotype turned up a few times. The CDR3 DNA is TGCGCCAGCAGCCAAGATCCGTCCGACTATGGCTACACCTTC. The encoded protein is CASSQDPSDYGYTF. The chain joins TRBV4-3 to TRBJ1-2; no reliable D call. The germline CDR1 and CDR2 sequences are LGHNA and YSLEER. CDR3 length equals 14 residues. Trimming cost V 0 bases and J 3 bases, with 8 bases left between them.

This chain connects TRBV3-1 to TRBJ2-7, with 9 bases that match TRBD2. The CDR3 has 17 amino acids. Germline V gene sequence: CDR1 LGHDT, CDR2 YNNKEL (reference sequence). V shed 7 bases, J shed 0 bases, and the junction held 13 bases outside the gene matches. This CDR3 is CASNPLTSGPSSYEQYF. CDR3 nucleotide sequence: TGTGCCAGCAACCCCCTTACTAGCGGGCCGAGCTCCTACGAGCAGTACTTC.

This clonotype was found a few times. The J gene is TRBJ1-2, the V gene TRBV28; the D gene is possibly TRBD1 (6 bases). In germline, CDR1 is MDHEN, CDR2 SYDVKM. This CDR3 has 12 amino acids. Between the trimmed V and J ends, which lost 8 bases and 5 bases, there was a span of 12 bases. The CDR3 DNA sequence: TGTGCCAGCTTAGGGGGAGGGTATGGCTACACCTTC. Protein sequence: CASLGGGYGYTF.

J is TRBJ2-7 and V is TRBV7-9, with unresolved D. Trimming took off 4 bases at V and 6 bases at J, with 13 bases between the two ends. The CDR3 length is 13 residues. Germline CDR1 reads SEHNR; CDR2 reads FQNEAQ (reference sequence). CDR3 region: CASSSGLGCEQYF. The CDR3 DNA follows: TGTGCCAGCAGCTCCGGTTTGGGCTGCGAGCAGTACTTC.